This T cell receptor (beta chain) stems from a study of cytomegalovirus exposure and HLA in healthy donors. Whole-study context: An earlier analysis found fewer than 120 million unique TCR beta sequences from 200 million or so T cells. Study-level points and caveats: Information on immune exposure was restricted to one variable (CMV serostatus). TCR beta sequences numbering roughly 16,000 were associated with HLA alleles at 0.05 false discovery rate in a later analysis. V- and J-gene trimming of TCR beta was linked (in a later analysis) to a missense DCLRE1C variant.

The PCR made use of 60 Vbeta and 13 Jbeta primers. Method: immunoSEQ multiplex PCR; TCRdb's copy keeps in-frame clones and lacks some. The sample has 70,000 to 100,000 clones; under 70% are singletons. In this sample, this clone turned up once. What it recognizes is unknown. Germline V lookup: CDR1 MNHEY, CDR2 SVGAGI. V shed 4 bases, J shed 14 bases, and the junction held 7 bases outside the gene matches. The CDR3 spans 11 residues. Sequencing used PBMCs. This TCR was sampled from a woman between 45 and 60 years old in good health and CMV-seropositive. This chain links TRBV6-5 with TRBJ1-2, with 7 bases fitting TRBD1. CDR3 amino acids: CASSSLQGKTF. CDR3 DNA sequence: TGTGCCAGCAGTTCCTTACAGGGGAAAACCTTC.